Listed here is a single TCR beta chain. Its target is not known. 60 Vbeta and 13 Jbeta primers were used in PCR. Generated by immunoSEQ multiplex PCR, the TCRdb table keeps only in-frame clones and is missing some. The sample lists under 150,000 clones, about two thirds seen once, with less than 4.5% in the top ten. This sample was taken from a study of cytomegalovirus exposure and HLA in healthy donors. Study-wide points: TCR beta sequences numbering under 20,000 were associated with HLA alleles at 0.05 false discovery rate in a later analysis. Some highly shared sequence variants likely arose as a pipeline artifact. The investigators catalogued some 150 TCR beta chains as cytomegalovirus-associated.

The study sampled nominally healthy donors, though unrecorded immune exposures were likely. The TCR was taken from a man in his forties or fifties in good health and CMV-seropositive. The sequenced sample was PBMCs.

CDR3 in DNA: TGTGCCAGCACCCCAGGGGGCGGCACAGATACGCAGTATTTT. Amino acids: CASTPGGGTDTQYF. V and J are TRBV6-1 and TRBJ2-3; 8 positions match TRBD1. V was clipped by 7 bases and J by 1 base; unmatched bases: 4. Germline V gene lookup returns CDR1 MNHNS and CDR2 SASEGT. This CDR3 region has 14 residues.